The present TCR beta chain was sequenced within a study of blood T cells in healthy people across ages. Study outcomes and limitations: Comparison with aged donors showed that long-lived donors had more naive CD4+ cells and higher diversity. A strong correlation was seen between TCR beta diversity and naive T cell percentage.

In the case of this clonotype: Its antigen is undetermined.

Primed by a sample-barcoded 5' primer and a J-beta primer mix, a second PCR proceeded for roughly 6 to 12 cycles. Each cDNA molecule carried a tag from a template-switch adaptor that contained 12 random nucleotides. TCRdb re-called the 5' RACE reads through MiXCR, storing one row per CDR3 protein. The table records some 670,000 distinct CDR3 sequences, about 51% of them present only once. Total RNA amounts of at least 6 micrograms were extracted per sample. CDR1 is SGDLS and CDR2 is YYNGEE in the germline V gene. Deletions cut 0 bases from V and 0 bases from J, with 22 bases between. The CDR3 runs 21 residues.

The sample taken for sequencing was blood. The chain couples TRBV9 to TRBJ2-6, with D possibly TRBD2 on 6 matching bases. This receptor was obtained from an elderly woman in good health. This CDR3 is CASSVASHGGTLPSGANVLTF. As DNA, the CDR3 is TGTGCCAGCAGCGTAGCTTCCCATGGAGGGACTCTCCCCTCTGGGGCCAACGTCCTGACTTTC.